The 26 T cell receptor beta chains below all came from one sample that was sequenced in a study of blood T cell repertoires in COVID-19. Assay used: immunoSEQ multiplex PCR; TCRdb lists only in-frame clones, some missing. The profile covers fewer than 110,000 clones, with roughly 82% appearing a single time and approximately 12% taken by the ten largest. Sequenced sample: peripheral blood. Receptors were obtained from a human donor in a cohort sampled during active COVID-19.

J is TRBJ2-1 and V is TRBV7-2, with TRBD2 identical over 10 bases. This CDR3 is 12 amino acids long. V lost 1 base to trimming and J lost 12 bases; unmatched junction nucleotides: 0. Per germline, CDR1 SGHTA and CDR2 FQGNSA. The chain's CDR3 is CASSLVAGGQFF. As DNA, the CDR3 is TGTGCCAGCAGCTTAGTAGCGGGGGGGCAGTTCTTC.

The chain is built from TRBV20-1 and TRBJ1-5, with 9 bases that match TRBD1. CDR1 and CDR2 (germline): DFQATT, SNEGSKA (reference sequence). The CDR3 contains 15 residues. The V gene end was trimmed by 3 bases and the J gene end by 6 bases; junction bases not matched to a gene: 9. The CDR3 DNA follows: TGCAGTGCTAGTGCCGGGACAGGGATCGGTCAGCCCCAGCATTTT. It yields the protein CSASAGTGIGQPQHF.

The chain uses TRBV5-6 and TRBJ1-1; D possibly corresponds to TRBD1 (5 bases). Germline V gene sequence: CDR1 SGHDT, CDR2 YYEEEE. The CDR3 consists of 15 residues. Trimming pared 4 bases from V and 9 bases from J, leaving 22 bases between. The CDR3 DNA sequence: TGTGCCAGCAGCCCCCCGGGGGGAGCCGCGAGCAAAGCTTTCTTT. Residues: CASSPPGGAASKAFF. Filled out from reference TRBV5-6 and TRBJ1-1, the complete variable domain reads DAGVTQSPTHLIKTRGQQVTLRCSPKSGHDTVSWYQQALGQGPQFIFQYYEEEERQRGNFPDRFSGHQFPNYSSELNVNALLLGDSALYLCASSPPGGAASKAFFGQGTRLTVV.

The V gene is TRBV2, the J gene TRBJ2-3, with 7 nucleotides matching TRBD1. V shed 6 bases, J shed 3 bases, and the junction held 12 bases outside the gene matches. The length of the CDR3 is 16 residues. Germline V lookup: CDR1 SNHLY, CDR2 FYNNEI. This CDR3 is CASSGARQGLTDTQYF. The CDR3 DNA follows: TGTGCCAGCAGCGGGGCCCGACAGGGTCTAACAGATACGCAGTATTTT.

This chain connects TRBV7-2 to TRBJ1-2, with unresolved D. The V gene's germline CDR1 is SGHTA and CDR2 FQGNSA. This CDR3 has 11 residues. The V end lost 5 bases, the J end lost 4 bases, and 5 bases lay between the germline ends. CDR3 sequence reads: CASSRRYGYTF. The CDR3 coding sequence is TGTGCCAGCAGCCGTCGCTATGGCTACACCTTC.

Written as DNA, the CDR3 is TGTGCCAGCAGCTTATACGGGAGCTACGAGCAGTACTTC. This translates into CASSLYGSYEQYF. The rearrangement joins TRBV7-9 to TRBJ2-7; weak D call: TRBD2 (6 bases). The CDR3 is 13 amino acids. Germline CDR1 and CDR2: SEHNR and FQNEAQ (reference sequence). Trimming removed 2 bases at V and 3 bases at J, with 8 bases between.

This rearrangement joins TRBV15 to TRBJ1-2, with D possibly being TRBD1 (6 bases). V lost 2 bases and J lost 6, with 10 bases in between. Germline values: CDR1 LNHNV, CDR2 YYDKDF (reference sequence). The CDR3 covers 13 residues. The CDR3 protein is CATSRQGWDGYTF. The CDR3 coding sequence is TGTGCCACCAGCAGACAGGGGTGGGATGGCTACACCTTC.

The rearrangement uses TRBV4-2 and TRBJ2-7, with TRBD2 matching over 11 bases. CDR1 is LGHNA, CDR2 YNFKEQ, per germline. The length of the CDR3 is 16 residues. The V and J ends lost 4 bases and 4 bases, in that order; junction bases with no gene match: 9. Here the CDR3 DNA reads TGTGCCAGCAGCCCCAATTGGCTAGCGGGGGGTTACGAGCAGTACTTC. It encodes CASSPNWLAGGYEQYF.

In DNA, the CDR3 is TGTGCCAGCAGTTCAGGACGGACAAAAAATGAAAAACTGTTTTTT. Its translation: CASSSGRTKNEKLFF. The rearrangement joins TRBV27 to TRBJ1-4, with D tentatively TRBD1 (5 bases). This CDR3 is built from 15 residues. V shed 4 bases and J shed 5 bases, with 14 bases lying between them. CDR1 and CDR2 (germline): MNHEY, SMNVEV (reference sequence).

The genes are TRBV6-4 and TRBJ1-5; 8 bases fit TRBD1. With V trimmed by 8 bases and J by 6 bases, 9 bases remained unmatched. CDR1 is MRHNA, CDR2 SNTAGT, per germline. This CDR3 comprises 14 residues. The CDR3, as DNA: TGTGCCAGCCCCGACAGGGGAGTTAGTCAGCCCCAGCATTTT. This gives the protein CASPDRGVSQPQHF.

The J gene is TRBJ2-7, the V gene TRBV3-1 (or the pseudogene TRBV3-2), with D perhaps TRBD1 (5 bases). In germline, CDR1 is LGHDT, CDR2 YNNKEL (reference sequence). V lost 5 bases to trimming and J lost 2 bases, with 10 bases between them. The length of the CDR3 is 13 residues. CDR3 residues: CASSDLGPYEQYF. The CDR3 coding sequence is TGTGCCAGCAGCGACCTGGGGCCCTACGAGCAGTACTTC.

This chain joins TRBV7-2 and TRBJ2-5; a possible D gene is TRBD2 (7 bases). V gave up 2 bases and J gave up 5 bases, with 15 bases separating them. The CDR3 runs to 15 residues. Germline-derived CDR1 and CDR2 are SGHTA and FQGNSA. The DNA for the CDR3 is TGTGCCAGCAGCTTAAGTCTTGGGGGGGCGGAGACCCAGTACTTC. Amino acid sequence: CASSLSLGGAETQYF.

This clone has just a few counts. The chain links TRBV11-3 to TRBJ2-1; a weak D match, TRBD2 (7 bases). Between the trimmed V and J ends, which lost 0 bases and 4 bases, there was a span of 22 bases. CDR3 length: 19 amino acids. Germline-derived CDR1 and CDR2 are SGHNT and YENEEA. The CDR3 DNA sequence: TGTGCCAGCAGCTTAGACGGGAAAGCGGCGGGGGCGCAATACAATGAGCAGTTCTTC. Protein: CASSLDGKAAGAQYNEQFF.

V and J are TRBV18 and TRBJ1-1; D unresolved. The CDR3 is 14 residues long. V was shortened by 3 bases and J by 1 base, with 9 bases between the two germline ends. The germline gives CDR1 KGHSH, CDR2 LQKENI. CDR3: CASSPRFTNTEAFF. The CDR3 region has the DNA TGTGCCAGCTCACCGCGGTTTACGAACACTGAAGCTTTCTTT.

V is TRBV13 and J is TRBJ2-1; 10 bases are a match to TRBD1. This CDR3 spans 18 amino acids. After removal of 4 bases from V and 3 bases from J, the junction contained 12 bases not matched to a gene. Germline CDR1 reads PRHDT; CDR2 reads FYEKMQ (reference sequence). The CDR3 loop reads CASSSILRGDRGYNEQFF. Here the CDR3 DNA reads TGTGCCAGCAGCTCCATCTTAAGGGGGGACAGGGGCTACAATGAGCAGTTCTTC.

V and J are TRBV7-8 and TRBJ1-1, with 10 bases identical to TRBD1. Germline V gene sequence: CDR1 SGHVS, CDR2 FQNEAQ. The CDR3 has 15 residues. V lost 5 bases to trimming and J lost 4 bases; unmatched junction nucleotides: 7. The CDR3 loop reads CASSPKTGGVTEAFF. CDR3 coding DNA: TGTGCCAGCAGCCCAAAGACAGGGGGCGTCACTGAAGCTTTCTTT. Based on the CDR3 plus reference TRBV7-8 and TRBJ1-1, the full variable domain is GAGVSQSPRYKVAKRGQDVALRCDPISGHVSLFWYQQALGQGPEFLTYFQNEAQLDKSGLPSDRFFAERPEGSVSTLKIQRTQQEDSAVYLCASSPKTGGVTEAFFGQGTRLTVV.

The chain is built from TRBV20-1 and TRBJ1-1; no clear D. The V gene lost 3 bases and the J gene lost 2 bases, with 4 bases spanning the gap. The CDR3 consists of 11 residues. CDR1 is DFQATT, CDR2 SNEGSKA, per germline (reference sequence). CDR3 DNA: TGCAGTGCTAGTTCAAACACTGAAGCTTTCTTT. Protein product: CSASSNTEAFF.

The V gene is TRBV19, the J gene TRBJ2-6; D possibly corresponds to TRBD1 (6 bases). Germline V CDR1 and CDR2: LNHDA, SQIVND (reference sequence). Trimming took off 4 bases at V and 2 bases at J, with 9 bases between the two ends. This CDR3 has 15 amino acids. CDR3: CASSKGGAGANVLTF. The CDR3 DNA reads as TGTGCCAGTAGTAAAGGGGGTGCTGGGGCCAACGTCCTGACTTTC.

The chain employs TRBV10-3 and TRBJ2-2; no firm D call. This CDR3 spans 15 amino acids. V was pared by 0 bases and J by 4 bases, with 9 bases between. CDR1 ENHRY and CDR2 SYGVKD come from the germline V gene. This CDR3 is CAISESIGGTGELFF. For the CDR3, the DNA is TGTGCCATCAGTGAGTCGATCGGCGGCACCGGGGAGCTGTTTTTT.

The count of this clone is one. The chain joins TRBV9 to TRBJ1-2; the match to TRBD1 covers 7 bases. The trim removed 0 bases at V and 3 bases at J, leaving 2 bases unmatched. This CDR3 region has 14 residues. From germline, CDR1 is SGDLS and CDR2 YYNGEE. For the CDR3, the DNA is TGTGCCAGCAGCGTAGCTACAGGGGACTATGGCTACACCTTC. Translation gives CASSVATGDYGYTF.

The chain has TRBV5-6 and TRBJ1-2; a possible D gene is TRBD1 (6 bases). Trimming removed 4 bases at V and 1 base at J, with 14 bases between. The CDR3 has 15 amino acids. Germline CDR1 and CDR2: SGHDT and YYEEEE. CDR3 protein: CASSIQGSINYGYTF. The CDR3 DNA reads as TGTGCCAGCAGCATACAGGGTAGTATTAACTATGGCTACACCTTC.

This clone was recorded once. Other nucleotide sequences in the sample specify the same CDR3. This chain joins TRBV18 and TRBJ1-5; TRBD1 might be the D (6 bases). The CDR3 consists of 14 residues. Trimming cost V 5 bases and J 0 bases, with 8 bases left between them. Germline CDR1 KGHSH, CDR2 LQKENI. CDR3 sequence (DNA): TGTGCCAGCTCATCGACAGGTAGCAATCAGCCCCAGCATTTT. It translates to CASSSTGSNQPQHF.

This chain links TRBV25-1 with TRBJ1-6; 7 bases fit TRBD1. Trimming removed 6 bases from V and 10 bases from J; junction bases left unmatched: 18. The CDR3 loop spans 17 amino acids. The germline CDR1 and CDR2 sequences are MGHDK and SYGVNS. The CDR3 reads CASRATGTSLGGSPLHF. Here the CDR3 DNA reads TGTGCCAGCAGAGCTACCGGCACTTCCTTAGGGGGCTCACCCCTCCACTTT.

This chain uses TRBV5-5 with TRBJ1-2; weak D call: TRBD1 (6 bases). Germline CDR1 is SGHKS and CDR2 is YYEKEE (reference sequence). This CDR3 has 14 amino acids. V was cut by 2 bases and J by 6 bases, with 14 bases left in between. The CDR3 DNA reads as TGTGCCAGCAGCTTTCGTCAGGGGTCGGATGGCTACACCTTC. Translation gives CASSFRQGSDGYTF.

DNA of the CDR3: TGTGCCAGCAGTGCCAGGACGACAGGGGCCAGCCAGCCCCAGCATTTT. This codes for CASSARTTGASQPQHF. This chain connects TRBV6-1 to TRBJ1-5; 8 bases match TRBD1. The ends lost 4 bases at V and 7 bases at J; junction bases unmatched: 12. CDR3 length: 16 residues. CDR1 is MNHNS, CDR2 SASEGT, per germline.

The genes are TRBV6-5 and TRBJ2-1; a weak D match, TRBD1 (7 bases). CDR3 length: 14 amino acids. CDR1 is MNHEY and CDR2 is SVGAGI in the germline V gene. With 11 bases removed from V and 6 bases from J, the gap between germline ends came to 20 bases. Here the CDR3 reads CAHRGQGGSNEQFF. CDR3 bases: TGTGCCCACCGCGGGCAGGGGGGATCCAATGAGCAGTTCTTC.